The 6 T cell receptor beta chains presented below share a single source sample, sequenced in a study of identical twins. One entry per CDR3 protein, called by TCRdb with MiXCR from the 5' RACE reads. Counted here are some 1,600,000 distinct CDR3 sequences, 25% to 35% occurring once; the ten biggest clones make up less than 0.35%. Sequencing was performed on cord blood. These TCRs come from a newborn girl in good health.

CDR3 protein: CATSEKLQGGNEQFF. The CDR3 coding sequence is TGTGCCACCAGTGAGAAGTTACAGGGGGGGAATGAGCAGTTCTTC. The chain is built from TRBV24-1 and TRBJ2-1; TRBD1 is a possible D gene (8 bases). Germline-derived CDR1 and CDR2 are KGHDR and SFDVKD. CDR3 size: 15 residues. V was pared by 4 bases and J by 7 bases, with 16 bases between.

The chain has TRBV20-1 and TRBJ2-7; 11 bases are shared with TRBD2. Germline V gives CDR1 DFQATT, CDR2 SNEGSKA (reference sequence). This CDR3 is built from 15 residues. V was pared by 1 base and J by 2 bases, with 4 bases of the junction left unmatched. Here the CDR3 reads CSARGLAGLPYEQYF. The CDR3 region has the DNA TGCAGTGCTAGAGGACTAGCGGGACTCCCCTACGAGCAGTACTTC.

This clonotype was detected ten times or more. The rearrangement uses TRBV10-3 and TRBJ1-2; 8 bases map to TRBD1. The CDR3 spans 13 residues. CDR1 ENHRY and CDR2 SYGVKD come from the germline V gene. Trimming at V came to 3 bases and at J to 9 bases, leaving 6 bases not matched to a gene. Here the CDR3 reads CAISERTGRSYTF. In nucleotides, the CDR3 is TGTGCCATCAGTGAACGGACAGGGAGGAGCTACACCTTC.

V gene TRBV6-1 combines with J gene TRBJ1-2; maybe TRBD1 (5 bases). Per germline, CDR1 MNHNS and CDR2 SASEGT. The CDR3 has 14 residues. Trimming pared 0 bases from V and 4 bases from J, leaving 9 bases between. Written as DNA, the CDR3 is TGTGCCAGCAGTGAAGCTCGGGACGGCTATGGCTACACCTTC. It codes for CASSEARDGYGYTF.

The chain has TRBV5-1 and TRBJ2-1; 10 positions agree with TRBD1. The CDR3 runs to 16 residues. Germline V CDR1 and CDR2: SGHRS, YFSETQ. V shed 1 base and J 4 bases; nucleotides not matched to a gene: 5. The CDR3 bases are TGCGCCAGCAGCTTGACCGGACAGGGGGGATACAATGAGCAGTTCTTC. This translates into CASSLTGQGGYNEQFF.

The chain couples TRBV12-5 to TRBJ2-7; 10 bases are a match to TRBD2. The J segment lost 7 bases and the V segment lost 5 bases, leaving 14 bases of the junction unmatched. This CDR3 is 16 amino acids long. CDR1 is LGHNT, CDR2 FRNRAP, per germline. The CDR3 region is CASGLSSGGYYNEQYF. The CDR3 DNA is TGTGCTAGTGGTCTTTCTAGCGGGGGCTACTACAATGAGCAGTACTTC.